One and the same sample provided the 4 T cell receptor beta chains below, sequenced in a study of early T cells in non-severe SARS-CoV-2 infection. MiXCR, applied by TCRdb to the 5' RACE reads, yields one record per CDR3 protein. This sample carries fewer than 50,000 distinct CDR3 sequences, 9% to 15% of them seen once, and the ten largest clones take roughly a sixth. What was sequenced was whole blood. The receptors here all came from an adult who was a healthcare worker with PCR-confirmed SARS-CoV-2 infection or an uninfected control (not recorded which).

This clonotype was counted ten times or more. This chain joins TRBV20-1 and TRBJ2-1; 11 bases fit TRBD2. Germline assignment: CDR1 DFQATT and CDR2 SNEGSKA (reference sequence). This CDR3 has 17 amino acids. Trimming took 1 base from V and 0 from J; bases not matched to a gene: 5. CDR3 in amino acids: CSARVSGGANSYNEQFF. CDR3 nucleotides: TGCAGTGCTAGAGTTAGCGGGGGGGCCAACTCCTACAATGAGCAGTTCTTC.

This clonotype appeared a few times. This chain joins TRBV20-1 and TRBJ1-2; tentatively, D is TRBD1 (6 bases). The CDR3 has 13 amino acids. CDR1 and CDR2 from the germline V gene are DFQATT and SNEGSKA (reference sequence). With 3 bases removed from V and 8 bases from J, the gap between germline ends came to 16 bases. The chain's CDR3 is CSASSGASWGYTF. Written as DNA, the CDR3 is TGCAGTGCTAGTTCAGGGGCGAGCTGGGGCTACACCTTC.

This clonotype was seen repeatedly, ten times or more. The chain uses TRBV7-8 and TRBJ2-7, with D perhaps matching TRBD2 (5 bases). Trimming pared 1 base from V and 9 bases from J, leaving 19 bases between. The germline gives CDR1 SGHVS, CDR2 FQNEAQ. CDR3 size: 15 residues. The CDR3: CASSLGRTRGFGQYF. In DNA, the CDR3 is TGTGCCAGCAGCTTAGGCCGAACTCGCGGGTTCGGGCAGTACTTC.

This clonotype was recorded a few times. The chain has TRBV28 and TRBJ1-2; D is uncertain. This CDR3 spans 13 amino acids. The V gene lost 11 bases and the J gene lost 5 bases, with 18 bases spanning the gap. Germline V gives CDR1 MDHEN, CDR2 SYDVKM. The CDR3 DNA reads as TGTGCCGCCCGGGATCCCAACTTTTATGGCTACACCTTC. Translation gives CAARDPNFYGYTF.